This TCR beta chain appears in the sequencing data of a study of cytomegalovirus exposure and HLA in healthy donors (dated by TCRdb to about 2017). The study in broad terms: According to an earlier analysis of a few hundred of the donors, some 170 million T cells yielded 117 million unique TCR beta sequences and less than 300 Gb of sequence data. Rather than drawing on any new phenotypic data, the later analysis identified candidate immune exposures from TCR beta sequences and the way those sequences occurred across donors. Donor age, sex, ethnicity and CMV serostatus were collected together with the repertoire data. To decide whether each TCR beta V gene segment behaved as functional or pseudogenic, an earlier analysis of some 540 of the donors relied on high-throughput TCR beta sequencing. An early release covering more than 500 HLA-typed donors comprised 250 to 350 gigabases of sequencing data and around 80 million unique TCR sequences. HLA typing covered class I and class II loci at four-digit resolution. Of the roughly 400 genotyped donors, less than 85% were placed in the genetic ancestry cluster associated with self-reported Caucasian donors. A later genetic analysis took genome-wide SNP genotypes for about three fifths of the 666 donors and used that subset as a discovery cohort. To predict cytomegalovirus infection status, the study combined high-throughput TCR immunosequencing, statistical association of individual TCRs with disease status, and machine learning. A separate validation cohort of about 110 different subjects was used in addition to the approximately 700-subject first cohort. A handful of DR-DQ haplotypes were handled as single units for association and clustering because linkage in the cohort was strong. A later analysis re-analyzed previously published TCR beta repertoires from 600 to 850 donors and added high-resolution HLA genotyping to study TCR occurrence patterns. Among approximately 370 genotyped donors of the cohort, an average of about 220,000 unique TCR beta nucleotide sequences was sequenced per donor, of which roughly 18% were non-productive. The T cell repertoires of 666 subjects were profiled by immunosequencing and related to cytomegalovirus serostatus. The study aimed to test whether cataloging public T cell receptors could reveal signatures of past pathogen exposure. Every discovery cohort repertoire had been produced on one sequencing platform. The number of donors typed differed by locus, with roughly 620-640 for A, B, C, DRB1 and DQB1, roughly 520 for DQA1, nearly 610 for DPA1, and approximately 470 for DPB1.

Worth noting for this clone: Its antigen remains undetermined. The sample holds no much larger clone one base away, and base qualities are not on file.

Library construction relied on the immunoSEQ multiplex PCR assay. The multiplex PCR relied on a mix of 60 forward primers for TCR Vbeta segments and 13 reverse primers for TCR Jbeta segments. The CDR3 region of rearranged TCR beta genes was amplified from genomic DNA with a multiplex PCR assay. The amplified TCR beta libraries were sequenced on the Illumina HiSeq System as 87-base-pair reads. The source study handled its data this way. A later analysis tallied about 77 million unique TCR beta chains across the 666 repertoires, and around 12 million of those chains were shared by two or more donors. A nearest-neighbor algorithm error-corrected the raw reads and collapsed the reads into unique sequences, merging closely related sequences to remove PCR and sequencing errors. V, D and J gene segments were assigned by aligning CDR3 sequences to IMGT reference sequences. Each retained sequence needed at least a six-nucleotide match to both a V gene segment and a J gene segment. A rearrangement counted as productive if the CDR3 had no stop codons and remained in frame with V and J, and every other rearrangement counted as non-productive. CDR3 was defined by IMGT convention, running from the second conserved V-encoded cysteine to the conserved J-encoded phenylalanine. The earlier analysis of about 530 of the donors excluded any sequence lacking an unambiguous match to a single V gene segment. In an earlier analysis of 587 of the donors, V segments were called functional above 56.7% productive rearrangements and were called segregating when the between-donor standard deviation exceeded 5%. A statistical classification framework was developed to diagnose cytomegalovirus status using the catalog of TCR beta chain sequences. In a later analysis, TCR nucleotide sequences were compared against IMGT/GENE-DB human TR gene sequences so that V and J genes could be assigned. Using the TCRdist pipeline, a later analysis assigned CDR3 sequences along with most-parsimonious VDJ recombination scenarios. In a later analysis, each TCR beta chain was defined by its CDR3 amino acid sequence together with its V-gene family, and reads lacking a unique V-gene family were excluded. A later analysis removed 592 highly shared, low-generation-probability nucleotide sequences to deal with suspected cross-contamination and a sequencing artifact. In a later analysis, a clonal expansion index for each public chain was calculated from normalized within-repertoire ranks of inferred template counts. In a later analysis, generation probabilities were computed using a VDJ recombination model fitted to out-of-frame rearrangements, and the results were checked against IGoR. In a later analysis, TCR-TCR, TCR-HLA and TCR-CMV co-occurrence was scored with hypergeometric tests, and a repertoire-size bias correction was applied to TCR pairs. A later analysis estimated false discovery rates by permuting HLA or CMV assignments 20 times. In a later analysis, co-occurring TCRs were grouped with DBSCAN, and TCRdist sequence similarity was added when clustering was performed within HLA-allele-positive subsets. Repertoires with fewer than 30,000 or more than 120,000 public chains were left out of co-occurrence clustering, as were five repertoires with anomalous nucleotide sharing. TCRdb holds this immuneACCESS table with in-frame rearrangements only. Some clones are missing; in checked studies, unresolved V genes explain under half, and the rest has no known cause. V and J calls and clone size are copied from that table; D and trimming were computed from the DNA. In all, the sample holds 95,000 to 110,000 clones, and 81% of those were seen once. The ten most abundant clones make up about 2.3% of the sample.

Summary of the overall study and its limitations: In the study, around 160 TCR beta chains were listed as associated with cytomegalovirus. In a later genetic analysis, a missense DCLRE1C variant was associated with V-gene and J-gene trimming of TCR beta chains, and the association was replicated in an independent cohort. Most TCR sequences were observed very rarely across donors, whereas some public TCRs were present in many individuals. Because HLA typing was unavailable for some donors at each locus, only the typed subset was used in association tests. A further reported finding was that TCR beta sequences accurately predicted the HLA-A and HLA-B alleles for most subjects in the first cohort. Correlated functional status among segregating V segments might be attributable to linkage disequilibrium, but an unknown experimental factor could not be ruled out. A later analysis associated 15,000 or so TCR beta sequences with specific HLA alleles at a false discovery rate of 0.05. In an earlier analysis of more than 500 of the donors, most TCR beta V segments appeared in productive rearrangements about 87% or about 30% of the time, broadly matching IMGT annotations. Several of the top co-occurrence clusters appeared to be linked to parvovirus B19, influenza, CMV and Epstein-Barr virus, according to a later analysis. Immune exposure information for the cohort was limited to CMV serostatus. In this cohort, only TCR beta chains were sequenced, and detectable features were limited by the absence of alpha or paired-chain data. Seventeen rarely observed V segments, including chromosome 9 orphons, were excluded from the earlier analysis of approximately 500 of the donors because counts were too low. Most CMV-associated TCR beta chains appeared to be HLA-restricted in a later analysis, and the HLA associations seemed to be driven largely by CMV exposure. In a later genetic analysis, fewer N-insertions in productive TCRs were reported among donors in an Asian-associated ancestry cluster than the roughly 700-donor mean. A later analysis found that HLA-associated TCR beta chains were more clonally expanded and had lower generation probabilities than equally common non-associated chains. In vitro tests confirmed that a few of the cytomegalovirus-associated TCR beta chains recognize cytomegalovirus antigens. The classifier was reported to diagnose cytomegalovirus status with high specificity and sensitivity in both the original cohort and the validation cohort. A group of highly shared sequence variants was considered likely to be a technical artifact of the sequencing pipeline. When HLA alleles, especially DR and DQ, strongly co-occurred, attributing TCR associations to individual alleles was difficult. Roughly uniform sequencing depth across donors was assumed in presence/absence analyses, although this assumption may not hold. According to the authors, the approach could potentially be generalized to other disease states and immunological phenotypes. The 87-base-pair reads could not distinguish some IMGT-functional V segments, including TRBV6-2 and TRBV6-3, so those segments were excluded. According to a later analysis, TCR association rates differed among HLA loci, with DRB1 alleles showing the most associated TCRs and HLA-C alleles showing the fewest.

CDR1 is given as SGHVS and CDR2 as FQNEAQ, both from the germline V gene. The CDR3 runs 15 amino acids, cysteine and phenylalanine included. Only the CDR3 portion is preserved as DNA: 45 bases, with reading frame beginning at the first base. Trimming removed 8 bases from V and 2 bases from J; the gene matches leave 11 bases unexplained. In total, roughly 710 healthy bone marrow donors made up the cohort. At the time of sampling, all cohort members were nominally healthy, though unrecorded immune exposures were likely present. The donor tested CMV seronegative, placing the donor among the 350 or so seronegative members of the cohort. A peripheral blood sample was provided by each donor, and peripheral blood mononuclear cells were used for TCR beta sequencing. The Qiagen DNeasy Blood Extraction Kit was used to extract genomic DNA from the blood cell samples.

The sequenced sample was PBMCs. The chain uses TRBV7-8 and TRBJ2-7; 8 of the junction bases match TRBD1. The source of this sequence is a young man in good health and CMV-seronegative. DNA sequence: TGTGCCAGCGCCCAGAGACAGGGGATCCCCTACGAGCAGTACTTC. Translated, this gives CASAQRQGIPYEQYF.